The rows below give T cell receptor beta chains drawn from one sample of a study of CD8 T cells in Susac syndrome. TCRdb ran MiXCR on the immunoSEQ multiplex PCR reads and lists one entry per CDR3 protein. The sample holds approximately 76,000 distinct CDR3 sequences; approximately 94% are singletons and the top ten take roughly 0.39%. Sequencing input: CD8+ T cells from PBMCs. The receptors were sampled from a human donor with multiple sclerosis. CDR3s include the opening cysteine and the closing phenylalanine or tryptophan. The order of the fields is V gene, J gene, D gene, clone size, CDR3 DNA, CDR3 protein. D genes are given only for firm matches. Size values are once, few and many counts, or a class for expanded clones, and some rows have none.

V gene: TRBV5-1
J gene: TRBJ2-6
D gene: -
clone size: -
CDR3 DNA: TGCGCCAGCAGCTTGCACCGACCCTCGGGGGCCAACGTCCTGACTTTC
CDR3 protein: CASSLHRPSGANVLTF

V gene: TRBV7-6
J gene: TRBJ1-1
D gene: -
clone size: once
CDR3 DNA: TGTGCCAGCAGCTTCGAGGGCACAGGAGAAAAAGCTTTCTTT
CDR3 protein: CASSFEGTGEKAFF

V gene: TRBV5-1
J gene: TRBJ2-1
D gene: -
clone size: -
CDR3 DNA: TGCGCCAGCAGCGGAGGACAGTTCAATGAGCAGTTCTTC
CDR3 protein: CASSGGQFNEQFF

V gene: TRBV24-1
J gene: TRBJ1-5
D gene: -
clone size: -
CDR3 DNA: TGTGCCACCAGTAACGGCAGGGATAATCAGCCCCAGCATTTT
CDR3 protein: CATSNGRDNQPQHF

V gene: TRBV29-1
J gene: TRBJ2-7
D gene: -
clone size: -
CDR3 DNA: TGCAGCGCCACTGGGGAAAGATCCTACGAGCAGTACTTC
CDR3 protein: CSATGERSYEQYF

V gene: TRBV12-3/TRBV12-4
J gene: TRBJ2-5
D gene: -
clone size: -
CDR3 DNA: TGTGCCAGCAGTTCGACAGAGACCCAGTACTTC
CDR3 protein: CASSSTETQYF

V gene: TRBV5-4
J gene: TRBJ2-7
D gene: -
clone size: -
CDR3 DNA: TGTGCCAGCAGCTTGGCCGAGGGATTTCAGTACTTC
CDR3 protein: CASSLAEGFQYF

V gene: TRBV5-1
J gene: TRBJ2-3
D gene: -
clone size: -
CDR3 DNA: TGCGCCAGCAGCCCACATCCGGGCGGGGAGCAGTATTTT
CDR3 protein: CASSPHPGGEQYF

V gene: TRBV6-2/TRBV6-3
J gene: TRBJ2-1
D gene: -
clone size: once
CDR3 DNA: TGTGCCAGCAGTTACTCGGTTCTAGCGTGGGAGCAGTTCTTC
CDR3 protein: CASSYSVLAWEQFF

V gene: TRBV7-9
J gene: TRBJ2-7
D gene: TRBD2
clone size: -
CDR3 DNA: TGTGCCAGCAGCCAGGGTGGACTAGCATCAGGCGAGCAGTACTTC
CDR3 protein: CASSQGGLASGEQYF

V gene: TRBV3-1
J gene: TRBJ1-2
D gene: TRBD1
clone size: -
CDR3 DNA: TGTGCCAGCAGCCAAGATCCAGGGGGAAGGGGCTACACCTTC
CDR3 protein: CASSQDPGGRGYTF

V gene: TRBV27
J gene: TRBJ2-1
D gene: TRBD2
clone size: -
CDR3 DNA: TGTGCCAGCACCCTCGGACTAGGTAGTGGCAATGAGCAGTTCTTC
CDR3 protein: CASTLGLGSGNEQFF

V gene: TRBV23-1
J gene: TRBJ2-7
D gene: TRBD1
clone size: -
CDR3 DNA: TGCGCCAGCAGTCCACCTTGGACAGGGGATTCCTACGAGCAGTACTTC
CDR3 protein: CASSPPWTGDSYEQYF

V gene: TRBV7-9
J gene: TRBJ2-3
D gene: -
clone size: -
CDR3 DNA: TGTGCCAGCAGCTTAGCGAGACCCACAGATACGCAGTATTTT
CDR3 protein: CASSLARPTDTQYF

V gene: TRBV7-9
J gene: TRBJ2-3
D gene: -
clone size: -
CDR3 DNA: TGTGCCAGCAGCTCCCCCACCGCCCGCACAGATACGCAGTATTTT
CDR3 protein: CASSSPTARTDTQYF

V gene: TRBV7-9
J gene: TRBJ1-1
D gene: TRBD1
clone size: -
CDR3 DNA: TGTGCCAGCAGCCCCCTGACAGGGGGTATTGAAGCTTTCTTT
CDR3 protein: CASSPLTGGIEAFF

V gene: TRBV29-1
J gene: TRBJ2-1
D gene: -
clone size: -
CDR3 DNA: TGCAGCGCCCCCCGAGGGGTATCTGAGCAGTTCTTC
CDR3 protein: CSAPRGVSEQFF

V gene: TRBV12-3/TRBV12-4
J gene: TRBJ1-6
D gene: -
clone size: -
CDR3 DNA: TGTGCCAGCCGCCAAGACAGGCCGTTTTCACCCCTCCACTTT
CDR3 protein: CASRQDRPFSPLHF

V gene: TRBV5-6
J gene: TRBJ2-7
D gene: -
clone size: -
CDR3 DNA: TGTGCCAGCAGCTATCCGGGACGCGGACCCTCCGAGCAGTACTTC
CDR3 protein: CASSYPGRGPSEQYF

V gene: TRBV12-3/TRBV12-4
J gene: TRBJ1-2
D gene: TRBD1
clone size: -
CDR3 DNA: TGTGCCAGCAGTTCACGAAACAGGGGGTATGGCTACACCTTC
CDR3 protein: CASSSRNRGYGYTF

V gene: TRBV6-6
J gene: TRBJ2-3
D gene: -
clone size: -
CDR3 DNA: TGTGCCAGCAGTTACCACGACTACGGGCGCACAGATACGCAGTATTTT
CDR3 protein: CASSYHDYGRTDTQYF

V gene: TRBV12-3/TRBV12-4
J gene: TRBJ2-1
D gene: -
clone size: few
CDR3 DNA: TGTGCCAGCAGTTTGGGAAATGAGCAGTTCTTC
CDR3 protein: CASSLGNEQFF

V gene: TRBV5-4
J gene: TRBJ2-1
D gene: -
clone size: once
CDR3 DNA: TGTGCCAGCAGCTTTAATAGAAACAATGAGCAGTTCTTC
CDR3 protein: CASSFNRNNEQFF

V gene: TRBV6-5
J gene: TRBJ1-2
D gene: TRBD1
clone size: -
CDR3 DNA: TGTGCCAGCAGCCTCAGGAGACAGGGATCGGGCTACACCTTC
CDR3 protein: CASSLRRQGSGYTF

V gene: TRBV29-1
J gene: TRBJ2-5
D gene: TRBD1
clone size: -
CDR3 DNA: TGCAGCGTTATCGCCAGGGGGCAGGGGGAGACCCAGTACTTC
CDR3 protein: CSVIARGQGETQYF

V gene: TRBV2
J gene: TRBJ2-7
D gene: -
clone size: -
CDR3 DNA: TGTGCCAGCAGTGAAGCGCTTCGGGGTTCCTACGAGCAGTACTTC
CDR3 protein: CASSEALRGSYEQYF

V gene: TRBV6-1
J gene: TRBJ1-6
D gene: TRBD1
clone size: -
CDR3 DNA: TGTGCCACTAGCTCCGGGACAGGAGATTCACCCCTCCACTTT
CDR3 protein: CATSSGTGDSPLHF

V gene: TRBV12-3/TRBV12-4
J gene: TRBJ1-2
D gene: TRBD1
clone size: -
CDR3 DNA: TGTGCCAGCAGCCACGACAGGGACTATGGCTACACCTTC
CDR3 protein: CASSHDRDYGYTF

V gene: TRBV3-1
J gene: TRBJ2-3
D gene: -
clone size: -
CDR3 DNA: TGTGCCAGCAGCCAAGACCCAAGCGGCAGGACAGATACGCAGTATTTT
CDR3 protein: CASSQDPSGRTDTQYF

V gene: TRBV6-2/TRBV6-3
J gene: TRBJ2-1
D gene: TRBD2
clone size: -
CDR3 DNA: TGTGCCAGCAGCCCACTAGCGGGAGATAATGAGCAGTTCTTC
CDR3 protein: CASSPLAGDNEQFF

V gene: TRBV7-8
J gene: TRBJ2-6
D gene: -
clone size: -
CDR3 DNA: TGTGCCAGCAGCTTAGCCGCTGGGTCCGGGGCCAACGTCCTGACTTTC
CDR3 protein: CASSLAAGSGANVLTF

V gene: TRBV29-1
J gene: TRBJ1-2
D gene: -
clone size: once
CDR3 DNA: TGCAGCGTTGAAGCCACAAGTGGTGGCTACACCTTC
CDR3 protein: CSVEATSGGYTF

V gene: TRBV19
J gene: TRBJ1-6
D gene: -
clone size: -
CDR3 DNA: TGTGCCAGTAGTCTCGGTTATAATTCACCCCTCCACTTT
CDR3 protein: CASSLGYNSPLHF

V gene: TRBV4-3
J gene: TRBJ2-1
D gene: TRBD2
clone size: -
CDR3 DNA: TGCGCCAGCAGCCCTCGGGGGTCGGGGGGTGAGCAGTTCTTC
CDR3 protein: CASSPRGSGGEQFF

V gene: TRBV9
J gene: TRBJ2-3
D gene: -
clone size: once
CDR3 DNA: TGTGCCAGCAGCGTAGGGGTGGTTCCCCCCGATACGCAGTATTTT
CDR3 protein: CASSVGVVPPDTQYF

V gene: TRBV2
J gene: TRBJ2-5
D gene: TRBD1
clone size: -
CDR3 DNA: TGTGCCAGCAGGGTTGACAGGGCCTGGGAGACCCAGTACTTC
CDR3 protein: CASRVDRAWETQYF

V gene: TRBV4-1
J gene: TRBJ1-4
D gene: -
clone size: -
CDR3 DNA: TGCGCCAGCAGCCAAGGGGCTGAAAAACTGTTTTTT
CDR3 protein: CASSQGAEKLFF

V gene: TRBV29-1
J gene: TRBJ2-7
D gene: -
clone size: -
CDR3 DNA: TGCAGCGTTGTGATATCCTACGAGCAGTACTTC
CDR3 protein: CSVVISYEQYF

V gene: TRBV4-2
J gene: TRBJ1-2
D gene: -
clone size: -
CDR3 DNA: TGTGCCAGCAGCCAAGAATTCCAGGGAGGCTATGGCTACACCTTC
CDR3 protein: CASSQEFQGGYGYTF

V gene: TRBV13
J gene: TRBJ2-5
D gene: -
clone size: -
CDR3 DNA: TGTGCCTCCTACCCCTGGGGCGGCCAAGAGACCCAGTACTTC
CDR3 protein: CASYPWGGQETQYF

V gene: TRBV6-5
J gene: TRBJ1-1
D gene: -
clone size: -
CDR3 DNA: TGTGCCAGCAGTTACGGTCCGAGAGGAACTGAAGCTTTCTTT
CDR3 protein: CASSYGPRGTEAFF

V gene: TRBV12-3/TRBV12-4
J gene: TRBJ2-1
D gene: -
clone size: -
CDR3 DNA: TGTGCCAGCGGGAGCTCCTACAATGAGCAGTTCTTC
CDR3 protein: CASGSSYNEQFF

V gene: TRBV7-9
J gene: TRBJ2-7
D gene: TRBD1
clone size: -
CDR3 DNA: TGTGCCAGCAGCCCAGGACAGGGGCGGTTCTACGAGCAGTACTTC
CDR3 protein: CASSPGQGRFYEQYF

V gene: TRBV3-1
J gene: TRBJ2-5
D gene: TRBD2
clone size: -
CDR3 DNA: TGTGCCAGCGCGGCCCCGGGACTAGCTGAGACCCAGTACTTC
CDR3 protein: CASAAPGLAETQYF

V gene: TRBV5-6
J gene: TRBJ1-2
D gene: TRBD1
clone size: -
CDR3 DNA: TGTGCCAGCAGCTTCTTGACAGGGAACGGCTACACCTTC
CDR3 protein: CASSFLTGNGYTF

V gene: TRBV29-1
J gene: TRBJ2-2
D gene: TRBD2
clone size: few
CDR3 DNA: TGCAGCGTTGACACCGGGGGGAATACCGGGGAGCTGTTTTTT
CDR3 protein: CSVDTGGNTGELFF